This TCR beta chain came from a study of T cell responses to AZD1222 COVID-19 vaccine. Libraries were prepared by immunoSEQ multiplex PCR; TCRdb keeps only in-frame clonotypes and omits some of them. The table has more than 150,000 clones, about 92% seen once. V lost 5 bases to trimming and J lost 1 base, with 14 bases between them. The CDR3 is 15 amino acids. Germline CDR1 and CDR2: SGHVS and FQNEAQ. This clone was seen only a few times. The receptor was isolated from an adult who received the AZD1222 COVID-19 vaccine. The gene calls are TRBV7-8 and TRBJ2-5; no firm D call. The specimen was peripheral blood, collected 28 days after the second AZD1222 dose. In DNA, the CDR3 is TGTGCCAGCAGCATAAAAAGGGTCCTCCAAGAGACCCAGTACTTC. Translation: CASSIKRVLQETQYF.